What follows are 12 T cell receptor beta chains derived from one specimen sequenced in a study of T cell changes during pregnancy in multiple sclerosis. The method was immunoSEQ multiplex PCR; TCRdb's version includes in-frame clones alone and lacks a portion of them. Of fewer than 95,000 clones in the sample, 80% to 95% are singletons; the top ten hold 1.5% to 2%. The sequencing here drew on peripheral blood, taken in the first trimester of pregnancy. Every receptor here comes from a female donor in good health, enrolled as a control in a pregnancy study.

The count of this clone is one. The rearrangement uses TRBV27 and TRBJ2-7; a weak D match, TRBD1 (5 bases). Trimming removed 8 bases from V and 3 bases from J, with 14 bases in between. The CDR3 is 13 amino acids. Germline CDR1 is MNHEY and CDR2 is SMNVEV (reference sequence). The CDR3 loop is CASSADKDYEQYF. The DNA of the CDR3 is TGTGCCAGCTCCGCGGACAAGGACTACGAGCAGTACTTC.

The chain employs TRBV4-1 and TRBJ2-3, with a weak D call TRBD1 (6 bases). This CDR3 region has 15 residues. In germline, CDR1 is MGHRA, CDR2 YSYEKL. The ends were cut back, 1 base at V and 7 bases at J, with 15 bases in the middle. CDR3 sequence reads: CASSQGQAETNTQYF. CDR3 in DNA: TGCGCCAGCAGCCAAGGACAGGCAGAGACGAATACGCAGTATTTT.

The V gene is TRBV5-4, the J gene TRBJ1-1; TRBD1 might be the D (6 bases). The CDR3 totals 14 residues. Germline CDR1 SGHNT, CDR2 YYREEE (reference sequence). Trimming shortened V by 3 bases and J by 10 bases, and 19 bases separated the two germline ends. The CDR3 is CASSSRDNNSPAFF. As DNA, the CDR3 is TGTGCCAGCAGCTCTCGGGACAACAACTCTCCAGCTTTCTTT.

The rearrangement joins TRBV2 to TRBJ2-7; possibly TRBD1 for D (5 bases). The CDR3 sequence is 11 residues long. The V gene's germline CDR1 is SNHLY and CDR2 FYNNEI. V shed 6 bases and J shed 3 bases, with 6 bases lying between them. For the CDR3, the DNA is TGTGCCAGCAGAGGGGACTACGAGCAGTACTTC. Encoded protein: CASRGDYEQYF. Supplemented by reference TRBV2 and TRBJ2-7, the full variable domain reads EPEVTQTPSHQVTQMGQEVILRCVPISNHLYFYWYRQILGQKVEFLVSFYNNEISEKSEIFDDQFSVERPDGSNFTLKIRSTKLEDSAMYFCASRGDYEQYFGPGTRLTVT.

The chain recombines TRBV28 with TRBJ2-3, with D possibly TRBD2 on 5 matching bases. The ends were cut back, 2 bases at V and 2 bases at J, with 14 bases in the middle. Germline CDR1 is MDHEN and CDR2 is SYDVKM. The CDR3 spans 16 residues. Here the CDR3 reads CASSLLDRGYTDTQYF. CDR3 sequence (DNA): TGTGCCAGCAGTTTACTCGATCGGGGTTACACAGATACGCAGTATTTT.

This clone was counted once. The rearrangement joins TRBV6-1 to TRBJ2-7; D uncertain. The CDR3 has 15 amino acids. V was trimmed by 5 bases and J by 0 bases, leaving 14 bases between them. Germline V gene sequence: CDR1 MNHNS, CDR2 SASEGT. CDR3 protein: CASSPPTLSSYEQYF. The CDR3 nucleotides are TGTGCCAGCAGTCCCCCGACTTTAAGCTCCTACGAGCAGTACTTC.

This clone was observed once. The genes are TRBV7-7 and TRBJ2-6, with 7 positions matching TRBD1. Trimming took 5 bases from V and 2 from J; bases not matched to a gene: 3. This CDR3 region has 15 residues. Germline values: CDR1 SSHAT, CDR2 FNYEAQ (reference sequence). The CDR3 sequence: CASSADRAGANVLTF. The CDR3 region has the DNA TGTGCCAGCAGCGCCGACAGGGCTGGGGCCAACGTCCTGACTTTC.

The rearrangement links TRBV5-6 to TRBJ2-3; no reliable D call. The ends were cut back, 4 bases at V and 4 bases at J, with 10 bases in the middle. Germline V gene data show CDR1 as SGHDT and CDR2 as YYEEEE. The CDR3 runs to 13 residues. The CDR3 reads CASSPQRPDTQYF. For the CDR3, the DNA is TGTGCCAGCAGCCCCCAGAGGCCAGATACGCAGTATTTT.

V usage is TRBV7-8 and J usage is TRBJ2-7; the match to TRBD1 covers 7 bases. Germline CDR1 reads SGHVS; CDR2 reads FQNEAQ. This CDR3 region has 13 residues. V lost 5 bases, J lost 9 bases, and 10 bases stayed unmatched. The CDR3 region has the DNA TGTGCCAGCAGCCTAACAGGGGCAGGGGGGCAGTACTTC. Translating it yields CASSLTGAGGQYF.

This clone has only one observation. The CDR3 DNA is TGTGCCAGCAGTGAGCACGGGACAGCCACTGAAGCTTTCTTT. Its protein is CASSEHGTATEAFF. The V call is TRBV6-1, the J call TRBJ1-1, with 7 nucleotides matching TRBD1. CDR1 is MNHNS and CDR2 is SASEGT in the germline V gene. The CDR3 consists of 14 residues. V was pared by 3 bases and J by 4 bases, with 5 bases of the junction left unmatched.

The chain uses TRBV5-1 and TRBJ2-5; 9 bases fit TRBD1. V lost 3 bases and J lost 5; bases outside the gene matches: 11. This CDR3 contains 16 residues. Germline CDR1 and CDR2: SGHRS and YFSETQ. This CDR3 is CASSSGQGSVGETQYF. CDR3 bases: TGCGCCAGCAGCTCGGGACAGGGCTCGGTAGGGGAGACCCAGTACTTC.

The rearrangement links TRBV7-2 to TRBJ1-1; D is uncertain. This CDR3 is 13 amino acids long. V lost 5 bases, J lost 6 bases, and 13 bases lay in between. Per the germline V gene, CDR1 is SGHTA and CDR2 is FQGNSA. CDR3 nucleotides: TGTGCCAGCAGCCTCGTGGGGAGGTCTGAAGCTTTCTTT. Its translation: CASSLVGRSEAFF. The full variable domain, in which reference TRBV7-2 and TRBJ1-1 provide the parts outside the CDR3, is GAGVSQSPSNKVTEKGKDVELRCDPISGHTALYWYRQSLGQGLEFLIYFQGNSAPDKSGLPSDRFSAERTGGSVSTLTIQRTQQEDSAVYLCASSLVGRSEAFFGQGTRLTVV.